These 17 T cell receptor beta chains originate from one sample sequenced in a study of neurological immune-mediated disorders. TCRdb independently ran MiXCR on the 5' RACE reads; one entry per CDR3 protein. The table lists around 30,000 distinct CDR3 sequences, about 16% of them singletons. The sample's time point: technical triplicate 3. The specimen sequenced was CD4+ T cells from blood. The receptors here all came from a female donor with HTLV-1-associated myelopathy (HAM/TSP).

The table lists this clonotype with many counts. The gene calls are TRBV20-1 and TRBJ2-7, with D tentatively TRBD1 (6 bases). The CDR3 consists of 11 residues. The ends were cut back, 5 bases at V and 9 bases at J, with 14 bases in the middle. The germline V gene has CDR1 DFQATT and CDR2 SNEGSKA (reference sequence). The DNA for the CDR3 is TGCAGTGCTCCCCTGAAAGGGGGGCAGTACTTC. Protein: CSAPLKGGQYF.

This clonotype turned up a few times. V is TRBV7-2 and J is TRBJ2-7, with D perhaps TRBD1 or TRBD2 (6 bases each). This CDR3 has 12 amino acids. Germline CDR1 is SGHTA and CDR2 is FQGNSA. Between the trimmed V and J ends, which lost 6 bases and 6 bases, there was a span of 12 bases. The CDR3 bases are TGTGCCAGCAGTCAAGGGGGGCGCGAGCAGTACTTC. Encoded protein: CASSQGGREQYF.

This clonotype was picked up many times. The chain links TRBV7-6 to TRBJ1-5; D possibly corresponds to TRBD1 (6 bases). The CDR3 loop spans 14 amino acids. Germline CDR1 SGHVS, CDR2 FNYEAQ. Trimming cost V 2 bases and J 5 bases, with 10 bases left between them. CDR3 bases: TGTGCCAGCAGCTTATCAGGGGCGGATCAGCCCCAGCATTTT. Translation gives CASSLSGADQPQHF.

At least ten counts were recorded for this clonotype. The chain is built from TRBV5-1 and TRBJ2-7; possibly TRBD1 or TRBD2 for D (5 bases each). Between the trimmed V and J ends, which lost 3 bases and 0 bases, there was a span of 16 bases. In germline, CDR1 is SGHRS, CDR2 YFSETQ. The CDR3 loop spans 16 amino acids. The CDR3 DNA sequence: TGCGCCAGCAGCTGGGGAGCGGACACGAGCTCCTACGAGCAGTACTTC. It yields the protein CASSWGADTSSYEQYF.

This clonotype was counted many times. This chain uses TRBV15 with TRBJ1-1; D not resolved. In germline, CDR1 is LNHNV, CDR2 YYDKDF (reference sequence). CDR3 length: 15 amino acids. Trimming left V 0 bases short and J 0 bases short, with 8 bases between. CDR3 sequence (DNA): TGTGCCACCAGCAGAGATTACGGTTTGAACACTGAAGCTTTCTTT. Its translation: CATSRDYGLNTEAFF.

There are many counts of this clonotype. The CDR3 DNA reads as TGCAGTGCTAGGCCCCCGGGGCTAGCGGGGGCCGGGGAGCTGTTTTTT. This sequence encodes CSARPPGLAGAGELFF. The V gene is TRBV20-1, the J gene TRBJ2-2, with TRBD2 matching 10 bases. Germline V lookup: CDR1 DFQATT, CDR2 SNEGSKA (reference sequence). V lost 3 bases to trimming and J lost 6 bases; unmatched junction nucleotides: 10. The CDR3 is made up of 16 amino acids.

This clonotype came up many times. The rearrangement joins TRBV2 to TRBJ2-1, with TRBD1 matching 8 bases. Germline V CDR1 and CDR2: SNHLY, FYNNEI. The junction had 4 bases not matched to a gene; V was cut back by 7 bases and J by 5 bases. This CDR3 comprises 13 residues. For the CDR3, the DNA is TGTGCCAGCACTATGGGACAGGACAATGAGCAGTTCTTC. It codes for CASTMGQDNEQFF.

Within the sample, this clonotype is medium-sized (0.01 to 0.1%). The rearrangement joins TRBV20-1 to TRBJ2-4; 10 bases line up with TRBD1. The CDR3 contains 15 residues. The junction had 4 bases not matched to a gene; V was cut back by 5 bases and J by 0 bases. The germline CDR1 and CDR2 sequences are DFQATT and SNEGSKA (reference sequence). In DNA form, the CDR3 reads TGCAGTGCTGGGACAGGGGCCTTAGCCAAAAACATTCAGTACTTC. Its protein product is CSAGTGALAKNIQYF.

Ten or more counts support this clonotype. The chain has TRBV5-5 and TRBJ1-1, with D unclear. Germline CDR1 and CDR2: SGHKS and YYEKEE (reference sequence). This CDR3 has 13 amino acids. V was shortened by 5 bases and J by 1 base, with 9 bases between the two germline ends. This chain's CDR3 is CASSYKPNTEAFF. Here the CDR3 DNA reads TGTGCCAGCAGTTACAAGCCGAACACTGAAGCTTTCTTT.

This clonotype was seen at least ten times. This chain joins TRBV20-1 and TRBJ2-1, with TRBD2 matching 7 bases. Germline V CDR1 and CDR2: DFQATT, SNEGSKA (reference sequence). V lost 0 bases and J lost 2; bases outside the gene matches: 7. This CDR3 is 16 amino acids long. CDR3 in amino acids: CSARDSSGVPYNEQFF. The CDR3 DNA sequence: TGCAGTGCTAGAGATTCTAGCGGAGTTCCCTACAATGAGCAGTTCTTC.

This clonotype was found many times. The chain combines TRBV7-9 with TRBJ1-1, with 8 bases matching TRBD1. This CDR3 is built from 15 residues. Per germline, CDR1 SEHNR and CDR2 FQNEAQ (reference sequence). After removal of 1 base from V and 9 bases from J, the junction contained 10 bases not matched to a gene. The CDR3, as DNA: TGTGCCAGCAGCTTAGGGCAGGGGGCGCCGAGTCAAGCTTTCTTT. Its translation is CASSLGQGAPSQAFF.

Here the CDR3 DNA reads TGCGCCAGCAGCTTGGATAGTCAAGAGACCCAGTACTTC. Translated: CASSLDSQETQYF. J is TRBJ2-5 and V is TRBV5-1; D remains ambiguous. CDR1 and CDR2 from the germline V gene are SGHRS and YFSETQ. CDR3 size: 13 residues. Trimming took off 0 bases at V and 2 bases at J, with 5 bases between the two ends.

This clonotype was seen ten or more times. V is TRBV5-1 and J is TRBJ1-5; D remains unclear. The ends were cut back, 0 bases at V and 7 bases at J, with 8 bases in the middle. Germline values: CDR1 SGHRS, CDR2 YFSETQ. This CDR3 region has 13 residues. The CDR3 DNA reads TGCGCCAGCAGCTTGGCCCCCTGGCAGCCCCAGCATTTT. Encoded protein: CASSLAPWQPQHF.

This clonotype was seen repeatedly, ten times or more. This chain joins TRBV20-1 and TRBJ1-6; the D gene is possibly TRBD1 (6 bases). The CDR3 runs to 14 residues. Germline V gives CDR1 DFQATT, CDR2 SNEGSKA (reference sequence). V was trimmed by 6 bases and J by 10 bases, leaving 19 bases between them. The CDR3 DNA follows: TGCAGTGCCTGGCCCTACAGGGTAGCCTCACCCCTCCACTTT. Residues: CSAWPYRVASPLHF.

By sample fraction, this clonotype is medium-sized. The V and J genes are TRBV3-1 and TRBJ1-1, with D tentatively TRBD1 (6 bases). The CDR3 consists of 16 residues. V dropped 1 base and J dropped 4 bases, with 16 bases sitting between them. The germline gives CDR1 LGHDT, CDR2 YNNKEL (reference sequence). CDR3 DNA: TGTGCCAGCAGCCAAGGAGGGGGTTTCGCGGGCACTGAAGCTTTCTTT. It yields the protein CASSQGGGFAGTEAFF.

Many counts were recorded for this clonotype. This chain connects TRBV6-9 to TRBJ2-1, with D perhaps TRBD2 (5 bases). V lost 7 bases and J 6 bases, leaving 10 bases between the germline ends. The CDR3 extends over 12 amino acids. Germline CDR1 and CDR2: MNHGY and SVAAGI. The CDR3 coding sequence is TGTGCCAGCACCCGGACTCGCAATGAGCAGTTCTTC. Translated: CASTRTRNEQFF.

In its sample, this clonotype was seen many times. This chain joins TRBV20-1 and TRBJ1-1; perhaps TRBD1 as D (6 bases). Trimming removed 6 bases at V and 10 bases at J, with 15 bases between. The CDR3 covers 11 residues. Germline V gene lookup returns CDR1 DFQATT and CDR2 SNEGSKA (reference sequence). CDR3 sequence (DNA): TGCAGTGCAATACCGGGACAAGGAGCTTTCTTT. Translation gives CSAIPGQGAFF.